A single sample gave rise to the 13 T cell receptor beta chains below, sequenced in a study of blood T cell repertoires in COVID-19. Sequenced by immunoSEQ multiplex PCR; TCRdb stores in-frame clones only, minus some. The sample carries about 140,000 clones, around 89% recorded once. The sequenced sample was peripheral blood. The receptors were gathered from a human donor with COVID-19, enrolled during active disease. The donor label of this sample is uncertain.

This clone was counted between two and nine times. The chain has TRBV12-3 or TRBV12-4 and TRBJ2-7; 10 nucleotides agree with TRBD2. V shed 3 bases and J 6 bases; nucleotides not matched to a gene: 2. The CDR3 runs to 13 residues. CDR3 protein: CASSFRTSGEQYF. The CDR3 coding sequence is TGTGCCAGCAGTTTTAGGACTAGCGGCGAGCAGTACTTC.

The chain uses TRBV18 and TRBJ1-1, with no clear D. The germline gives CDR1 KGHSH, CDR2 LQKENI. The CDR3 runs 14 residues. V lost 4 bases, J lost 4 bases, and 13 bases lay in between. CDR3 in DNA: TGTGCCAGCTCACGAGCCACGGGTACCACTGAAGCTTTCTTT. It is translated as CASSRATGTTEAFF.

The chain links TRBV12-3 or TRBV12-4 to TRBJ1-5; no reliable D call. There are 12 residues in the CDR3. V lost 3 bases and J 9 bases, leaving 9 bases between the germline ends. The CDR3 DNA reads TGTGCCAGCAGTTTGTCAGGTGGGCCCCAGCATTTT. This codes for CASSLSGGPQHF.

CDR3 nucleotides: TGTGCCAGCAGCCTCCCAGGGCGGTACGAGCAGTACTTC. Translation gives CASSLPGRYEQYF. V and J are TRBV6-5 and TRBJ2-7; D perhaps matches TRBD1 (5 bases). V was clipped by 6 bases and J by 4 bases, with 13 bases between them. Germline V gene lookup returns CDR1 MNHEY and CDR2 SVGAGI. The CDR3 spans 13 residues.

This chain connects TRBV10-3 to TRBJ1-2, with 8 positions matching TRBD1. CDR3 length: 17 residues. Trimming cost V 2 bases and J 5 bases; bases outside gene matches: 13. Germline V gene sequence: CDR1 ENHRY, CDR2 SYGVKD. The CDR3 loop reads CAISETTSPGTGYGYTF. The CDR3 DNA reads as TGTGCCATCAGTGAGACCACATCACCCGGGACAGGATATGGCTACACCTTC.

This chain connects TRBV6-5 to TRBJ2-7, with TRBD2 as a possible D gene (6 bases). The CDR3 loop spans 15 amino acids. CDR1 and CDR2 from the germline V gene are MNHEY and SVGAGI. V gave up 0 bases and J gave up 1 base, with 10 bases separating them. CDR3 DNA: TGTGCCAGCAGTTACTCCGGAGGGGAGTCCTACGAGCAGTACTTC. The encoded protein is CASSYSGGESYEQYF.

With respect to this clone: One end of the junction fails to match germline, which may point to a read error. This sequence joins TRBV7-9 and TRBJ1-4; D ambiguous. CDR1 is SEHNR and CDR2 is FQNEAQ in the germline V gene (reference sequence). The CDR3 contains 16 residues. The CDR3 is CASSLAPGEFLEKLFF. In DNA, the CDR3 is TGTGCCAGCAGCCTAGCGCCTGGGGAGTTCCTTGAAAAACTGTTTTTT. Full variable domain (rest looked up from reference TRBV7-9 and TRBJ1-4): DTGVSQNPRHKITKRGQNVTFRCDPISEHNRLYWYRQTLGQGPEFLTYFQNEAQLEKSRLLSDRFSAERPKGSFSTLEIQRTEQGDSAMYLCASSLAPGEFLEKLFFGSGTQLSVL.

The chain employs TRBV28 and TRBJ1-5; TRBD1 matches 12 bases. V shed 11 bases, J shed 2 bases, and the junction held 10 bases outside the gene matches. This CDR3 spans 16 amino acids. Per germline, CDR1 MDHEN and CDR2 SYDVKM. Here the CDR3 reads CAGGDRGPRRNQPQHF. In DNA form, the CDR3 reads TGTGCCGGGGGGGACAGGGGGCCGCGGCGCAATCAGCCCCAGCATTTT.

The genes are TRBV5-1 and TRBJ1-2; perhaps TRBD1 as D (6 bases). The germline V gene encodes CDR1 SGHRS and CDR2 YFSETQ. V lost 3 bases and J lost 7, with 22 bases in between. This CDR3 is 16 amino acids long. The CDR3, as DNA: TGCGCCAGCAGCTCTAATACAGGGACGCCTTTGGGTGGCTACACCTTC. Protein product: CASSSNTGTPLGGYTF.

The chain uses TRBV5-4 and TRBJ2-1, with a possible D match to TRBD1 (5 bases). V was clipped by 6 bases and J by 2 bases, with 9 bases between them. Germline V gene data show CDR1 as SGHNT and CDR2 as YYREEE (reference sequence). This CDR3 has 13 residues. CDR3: CASMTAPYNEQFF. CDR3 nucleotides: TGTGCCAGCATGACAGCCCCCTACAATGAGCAGTTCTTC.

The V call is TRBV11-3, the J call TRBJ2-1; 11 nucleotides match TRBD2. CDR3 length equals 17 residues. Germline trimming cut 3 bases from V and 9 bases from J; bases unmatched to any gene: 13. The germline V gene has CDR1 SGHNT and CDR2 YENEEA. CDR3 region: CASSFRSRSLAGVEQFF. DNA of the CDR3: TGTGCCAGCAGCTTCCGTTCACGGTCACTAGCGGGAGTTGAGCAGTTCTTC. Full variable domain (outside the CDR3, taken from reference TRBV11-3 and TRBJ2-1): EAGVVQSPRYKIIEKKQPVAFWCNPISGHNTLYWYLQNLGQGPELLIRYENEEAVDDSQLPKDRFSAERLKGVDSTLKIQPAELGDSAVYLCASSFRSRSLAGVEQFFGPGTRLTVL.

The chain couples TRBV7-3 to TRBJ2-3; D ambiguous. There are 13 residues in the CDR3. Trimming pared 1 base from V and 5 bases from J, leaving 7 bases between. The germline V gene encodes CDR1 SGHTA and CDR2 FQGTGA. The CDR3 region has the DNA TGTGCCAGCAGCTTAAATCCCGGAGATACGCAGTATTTT. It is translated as CASSLNPGDTQYF.

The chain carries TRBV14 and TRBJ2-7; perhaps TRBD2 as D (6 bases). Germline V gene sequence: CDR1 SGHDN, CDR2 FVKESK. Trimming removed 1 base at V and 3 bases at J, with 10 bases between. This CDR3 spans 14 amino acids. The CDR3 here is CASSQAGTLYEQYF. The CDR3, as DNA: TGTGCCAGCAGCCAAGCCGGGACTCTCTACGAGCAGTACTTC.